This record covers a single T cell receptor (beta chain). CDR1 SQVTM and CDR2 ANQGSEA come from the germline V gene. Between the trimmed V and J ends, which lost 8 bases and 1 base, there was a span of 14 bases. CDR3 length equals 13 residues. This specimen comes from a study of T cells in Graves' hyperthyroidism and ophthalmopathy. What was amplified from RNA transcripts were TCR beta CDR3 regions. The TCR CDR3 first-round RT-PCR relied on the HTBI primer set. Using its own MiXCR run on the multiplex PCR reads, TCRdb lists one record per CDR3 protein. The data hold around 700,000 distinct CDR3 sequences, with roughly a third observed a single time.

What was sequenced was blood. The genes are TRBV29-1 and TRBJ1-1, with unresolved D. This clonotype was obtained from a woman between 35 and 50 years old with Graves' hyperthyroidism. CDR3 in amino acids: CSQDLQTNTEAFF. The CDR3 region has the DNA TGCAGCCAAGATTTACAGACGAACACTGAAGCTTTCTTT. Based on the CDR3 plus reference TRBV29-1 and TRBJ1-1, the full variable domain is SAVISQKPSRDICQRGTSLTIQCQVDSQVTMMFWYRQQPGQSLTLIATANQGSEATYESGFVIDKFPISRPNLTFSTLTVSNMSPEDSSIYLCSQDLQTNTEAFFGQGTRLTVV.